This TCR beta chain was sequenced during a study of shared clonotypes between healthy human individuals. Study findings and constraints: Shared across a handful of donors were around 5% of the naive CD4 clonotypes. Rarefaction demonstrated incomplete sorted-subset sequencing despite large depth. Sampling covered blood only; tissue repertoires likely differ.

Notes on this clone: The antigen is undetermined.

The CDR3 totals 14 residues. V was pared by 0 bases and J by 11 bases, with 18 bases between. Germline V lookup: CDR1 SQVTM, CDR2 ANQGSEA. Authors' analysis steps: Filtering of immunoSEQ junctional sequences could not match full-length read filtering. Profiled with immunoSEQ multiplex PCR; TCRdb holds only in-frame clones, not every one. V, J and clone size were drawn from that table, and D and trimming were deduced from the DNA. The table includes about 980,000 clones, less than 85% detected once. The chain joins TRBV29-1 to TRBJ2-3; D tentatively reads TRBD1 or TRBD2 (5 bases each). The specimen sequenced was memory CD4+ T cells sorted from blood. Stated subset: CD45RA-negative fraction. This TCR came from a man aged 18 to 29 in good health. CDR3 residues: CSVEDVEVRVGQYF. CDR3 coding DNA: TGCAGCGTTGAAGATGTGGAGGTCAGGGTTGGGCAGTATTTT.